This TCR beta chain was sequenced in a study of blood T cell repertoires in COVID-19. Assay used: immunoSEQ multiplex PCR; TCRdb lists only in-frame clones, some missing. The sample gives 200,000 to 250,000 clones, approximately 90% of which show up once; approximately 1.2% is in the top ten. V lost 8 bases and J lost 1; bases outside the gene matches: 7. The CDR3 length is 14 residues. Germline V gives CDR1 MNHEY, CDR2 SMNVEV (reference sequence). This clonotype was sampled from a man aged 25 to 40 with acute or convalescent COVID-19. The sequenced sample was peripheral blood. The chain links TRBV27 to TRBJ1-1, with 7 bases aligning to TRBD1. The CDR3 sequence is CASSRDRENTEAFF. DNA for the CDR3: TGTGCCAGCTCAAGAGACAGGGAGAACACTGAAGCTTTCTTT.